These 20 T cell receptor beta chains were all obtained from the same sample, sequenced in a study of blood T cell repertoires in COVID-19. Repertoires were generated with immunoSEQ multiplex PCR, while TCRdb's copy carries only in-frame clones and drops some. The data contain approximately 150,000 clones, almost 80% of them singletons. Sequences were obtained from peripheral blood. All receptors come from a man in his fifties with active or convalescent COVID-19.

The rearrangement joins TRBV3-1 (or the pseudogene TRBV3-2) to TRBJ1-2, with TRBD1 matching over 8 bases. This CDR3 contains 14 residues. With V trimmed by 0 bases and J by 6 bases, 3 bases remained unmatched. CDR1 LGHDT and CDR2 YNNKEL come from the germline V gene (reference sequence). DNA for the CDR3: TGTGCCAGCAGCCAAGAGGACAGGGTGCATGGCTACACCTTC. Translation gives CASSQEDRVHGYTF.

V usage is TRBV5-8 and J usage is TRBJ1-4; D is uncertain. CDR3 size: 17 residues. V lost 0 bases to trimming and J lost 3 bases, with 15 bases between them. The V gene's germline CDR1 is SGHTS and CDR2 YDEGEE. The CDR3 sequence: CASSLGSPGAANEKLFF. For the CDR3, the DNA is TGTGCCAGCAGCTTGGGCTCACCTGGAGCAGCTAATGAAAAACTGTTTTTT.

J is TRBJ2-1 and V is TRBV10-1; 8 bases are a match to TRBD2. Germline-derived CDR1 and CDR2 are WNHNN and SYGVQD (reference sequence). J lost 14 bases, V lost 3 bases, and 6 bases had no gene match. There are 12 residues in the CDR3. The CDR3 DNA reads TGCGCCAGCAGTGACCCCGGGACTAGGGAGTTCTTC. Protein product: CASSDPGTREFF.

This chain uses TRBV27 with TRBJ2-7; TRBD1 might be the D (5 bases). CDR1 and CDR2 (germline): MNHEY, SMNVEV (reference sequence). V was shortened by 3 bases and J by 3 bases, with 12 bases between the two germline ends. The CDR3 totals 14 residues. For the CDR3, the DNA is TGTGCCAGCAGTTTCCTTCGACAGCGCTACGAGCAGTACTTC. This sequence encodes CASSFLRQRYEQYF.

This clone was picked up a small number of times. The chain links TRBV7-8 to TRBJ2-5; 8 nucleotides align to TRBD2. V trimming: 1 base; J trimming: 3 bases; junction bases outside the gene matches: 7. This CDR3 has 16 amino acids. Germline V gene sequence: CDR1 SGHVS, CDR2 FQNEAQ. The CDR3 DNA reads as TGTGCCAGCAGCTTAGGGCCGGGGGGGGTTAAAGAGACCCAGTACTTC. Protein sequence: CASSLGPGGVKETQYF.

The chain joins TRBV7-6 to TRBJ2-7; tentative D call: TRBD2 (5 bases). The CDR3 runs 14 residues. CDR1 and CDR2 (germline): SGHVS, FNYEAQ. Trimming took 3 bases from V and 4 from J, leaving 13 bases between them. CDR3 residues: CASSLGGREYEQYF. The CDR3 nucleotides read TGTGCCAGCAGCTTGGGCGGGCGAGAGTACGAGCAGTACTTC.

V and J are TRBV13 and TRBJ2-7; D perhaps matches TRBD1 (6 bases). Germline loops: CDR1 PRHDT, CDR2 FYEKMQ (reference sequence). The CDR3 extends over 14 amino acids. The V and J ends lost 2 bases and 3 bases respectively, with 11 bases between them. The CDR3 protein is CASSLQGSYYEQYF. DNA for the CDR3: TGTGCCAGCAGCTTACAGGGGTCGTACTACGAGCAGTACTTC.

The genes are TRBV9 and TRBJ1-3; D remains ambiguous. This CDR3 has 13 amino acids. V gave up 6 bases and J gave up 4 bases, with 11 bases separating them. Germline V lookup: CDR1 SGDLS, CDR2 YYNGEE. CDR3 sequence (DNA): TGTGCCAGCACCCCTAGCGGGGGAAACACCATATATTTT. Protein sequence: CASTPSGGNTIYF.

The chain employs TRBV7-9 and TRBJ1-1, with D possibly being TRBD1 (5 bases). The V and J ends lost 1 base and 8 bases respectively, with 8 bases between them. CDR3 length equals 12 residues. Germline V gives CDR1 SEHNR, CDR2 FQNEAQ (reference sequence). The CDR3 reads CASSLGTTEAFF. Here the CDR3 DNA reads TGTGCCAGCAGCTTAGGGACAACCGAAGCTTTCTTT.

The chain employs TRBV5-1 and TRBJ2-3; tentative D call: TRBD2 (5 bases). Trimming pared 4 bases from V and 3 bases from J, leaving 12 bases between. From germline, CDR1 is SGHRS and CDR2 YFSETQ. The CDR3 loop spans 14 amino acids. This chain's CDR3 is CASSENGLTDTQYF. For the CDR3, the DNA is TGCGCCAGCAGCGAAAACGGACTGACAGATACGCAGTATTTT.

CDR3 nucleotides: TGTGCCAGCTCACCGGGGCCGGGGGTCACAGATACGCAGTATTTT. Encoded protein: CASSPGPGVTDTQYF. This chain connects TRBV18 to TRBJ2-3; D is possibly TRBD2 (6 bases). Per the germline V gene, CDR1 is KGHSH and CDR2 is LQKENI. The CDR3 extends over 15 amino acids. The V end lost 3 bases, the J end lost 2 bases, and 12 bases lay between the germline ends.

The V and J genes are TRBV20-1 and TRBJ2-1; perhaps TRBD1 as D (6 bases). Germline V gene sequence: CDR1 DFQATT, CDR2 SNEGSKA (reference sequence). The CDR3 sequence is 14 residues long. The germline V and J ends were trimmed by 3 bases and 7 bases, with 16 bases remaining between them. The CDR3 reads CSASFRERGNEQFF. The CDR3 DNA sequence: TGCAGTGCTAGTTTTCGGGAAAGGGGGAATGAGCAGTTCTTC.

The chain links TRBV7-8 to TRBJ1-5; tentative D call: TRBD1 (5 bases). The CDR3 has 15 residues. V was shortened by 0 bases and J by 2 bases, with 8 bases between the two germline ends. The germline V gene encodes CDR1 SGHVS and CDR2 FQNEAQ. The CDR3 region has the DNA TGTGCCAGCAGCTTAGCGGTAGGGGGCAATCAGCCCCAGCATTTT. Protein product: CASSLAVGGNQPQHF.

The CDR3 reads CASMPSGYGEQFF. Written as DNA, the CDR3 is TGTGCCAGCATGCCTAGCGGGTACGGTGAGCAGTTCTTC. The chain is built from TRBV3-1 (or the pseudogene TRBV3-2) and TRBJ2-1, with 8 positions matching TRBD2. The trim removed 7 bases at V and 9 bases at J, leaving 8 bases unmatched. The CDR3 consists of 13 residues. Germline assignment: CDR1 LGHDT and CDR2 YNNKEL (reference sequence).

This clone was observed a handful of times. The chain links TRBV29-1 to TRBJ2-1; 14 bases are a match to TRBD2. Germline V gives CDR1 SQVTM, CDR2 ANQGSEA. V shed 3 bases, J shed 0 bases, and the junction held 7 bases outside the gene matches. The CDR3 runs to 18 residues. Written as DNA, the CDR3 is TGCAGCGTTGACGGGACTAGCGGGAGTTACGGCTCCTACAATGAGCAGTTCTTC. It encodes CSVDGTSGSYGSYNEQFF.

The chain carries TRBV27 and TRBJ2-3; 12 bases are shared with TRBD2. This CDR3 has 19 residues. Germline CDR1 is MNHEY and CDR2 is SMNVEV (reference sequence). Unmatched junction bases numbered 10, after V lost 3 bases and J lost 0 bases. CDR3 nucleotide sequence: TGTGCCAGCAGTTTCGGCCCGGGACTAGCGGGCATTAGCACAGATACGCAGTATTTT. It specifies CASSFGPGLAGISTDTQYF.

V usage is TRBV5-4 and J usage is TRBJ1-3; possibly TRBD1 for D (5 bases). Looked up from germline, CDR1 is SGHNT and CDR2 is YYREEE (reference sequence). V dropped 1 base and J dropped 0 bases, with 14 bases sitting between them. The CDR3 is 17 residues long. For the CDR3, the DNA is TGTGCCAGCAGCTTGATCTGGGGCGGGAGCTCTGGAAACACCATATATTTT. Protein sequence: CASSLIWGGSSGNTIYF.

The chain has TRBV2 and TRBJ2-1, with TRBD2 as a possible D gene (6 bases). Germline assignment: CDR1 SNHLY and CDR2 FYNNEI. This CDR3 has 17 residues. The ends were cut back, 6 bases at V and 5 bases at J, with 23 bases in the middle. CDR3 nucleotide sequence: TGTGCCAGCAGCGGTCCTACCGGGACTCGGGGCCACAATGAGCAGTTCTTC. The encoded protein is CASSGPTGTRGHNEQFF.

CDR3 sequence (DNA): TGTGCCAGCACCCCGGGACTAGCGGGAGGACATGAGCAGTTCTTC. This sequence encodes CASTPGLAGGHEQFF. The chain employs TRBV9 and TRBJ2-1, with 15 positions matching TRBD2. The CDR3 spans 15 residues. Germline lookup yields CDR1 SGDLS and CDR2 YYNGEE. J gave up 8 bases and V 6 bases, and 6 bases lay outside the gene matches.

The rearrangement links TRBV6-1 to TRBJ2-1; 8 bases align to TRBD1. The CDR3 has 14 residues. The J segment lost 8 bases and the V segment lost 2 bases, leaving 5 bases of the junction unmatched. Looked up from germline, CDR1 is MNHNS and CDR2 is SASEGT. This CDR3 reads CASSESGGVYEQFF. CDR3 bases: TGTGCCAGCAGTGAATCAGGGGGCGTATATGAGCAGTTCTTC.